This T cell receptor beta chain is from a study of blood T cell repertoires in COVID-19. Study summary: There were acute and convalescent COVID-19 samples, and they came from the United States, Italy and Spain.

Original analysis: Nucleated cell number was recorded as an estimate derived from reference gene primer amplification. Profiling relied on immunoSEQ multiplex PCR, and the TCRdb table lists in-frame clones only, not all of them. From that table come the V and J calls and clone size; the DNA was used to work out D and trimming. The sample gives 200,000 to 250,000 clones, about 82% of which show up once; more than 9% is in the top ten. V gave up 2 bases and J gave up 7 bases, with 13 bases separating them. CDR3 length: 14 residues. Germline V gene lookup returns CDR1 SGHRS and CDR2 YFSETQ. The chain couples TRBV5-1 to TRBJ2-1; no firm D call. Material for sequencing was peripheral blood. The receptor comes from a man aged 80 or over with acute or convalescent COVID-19. For the CDR3, the DNA is TGCGCCAGCAGCTTAGAGGTTAGGCGGAATGAGCAGTTCTTC. It translates to CASSLEVRRNEQFF.